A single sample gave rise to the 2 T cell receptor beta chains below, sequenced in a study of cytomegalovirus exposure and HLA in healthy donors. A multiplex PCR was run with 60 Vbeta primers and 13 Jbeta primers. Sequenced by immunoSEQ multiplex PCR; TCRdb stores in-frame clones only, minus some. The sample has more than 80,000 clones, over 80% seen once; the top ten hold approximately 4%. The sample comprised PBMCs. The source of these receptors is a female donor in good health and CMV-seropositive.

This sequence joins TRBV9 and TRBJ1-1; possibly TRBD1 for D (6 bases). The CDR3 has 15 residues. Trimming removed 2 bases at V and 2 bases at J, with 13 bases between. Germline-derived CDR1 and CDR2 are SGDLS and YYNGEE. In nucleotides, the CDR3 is TGTGCCAGCAGCGTTGGCCCGACAGGCAACACTGAAGCTTTCTTT. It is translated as CASSVGPTGNTEAFF.

CDR3 in DNA: TGTGCCAGCAGCTTAGCGGGGGCGGACACCGGGGAGCTGTTTTTT. As protein: CASSLAGADTGELFF. The gene calls are TRBV7-8 and TRBJ2-2, with TRBD1 as a possible D gene (6 bases). The CDR3 covers 15 residues. In germline, CDR1 is SGHVS, CDR2 FQNEAQ. V gave up 0 bases and J gave up 3 bases, with 8 bases separating them.